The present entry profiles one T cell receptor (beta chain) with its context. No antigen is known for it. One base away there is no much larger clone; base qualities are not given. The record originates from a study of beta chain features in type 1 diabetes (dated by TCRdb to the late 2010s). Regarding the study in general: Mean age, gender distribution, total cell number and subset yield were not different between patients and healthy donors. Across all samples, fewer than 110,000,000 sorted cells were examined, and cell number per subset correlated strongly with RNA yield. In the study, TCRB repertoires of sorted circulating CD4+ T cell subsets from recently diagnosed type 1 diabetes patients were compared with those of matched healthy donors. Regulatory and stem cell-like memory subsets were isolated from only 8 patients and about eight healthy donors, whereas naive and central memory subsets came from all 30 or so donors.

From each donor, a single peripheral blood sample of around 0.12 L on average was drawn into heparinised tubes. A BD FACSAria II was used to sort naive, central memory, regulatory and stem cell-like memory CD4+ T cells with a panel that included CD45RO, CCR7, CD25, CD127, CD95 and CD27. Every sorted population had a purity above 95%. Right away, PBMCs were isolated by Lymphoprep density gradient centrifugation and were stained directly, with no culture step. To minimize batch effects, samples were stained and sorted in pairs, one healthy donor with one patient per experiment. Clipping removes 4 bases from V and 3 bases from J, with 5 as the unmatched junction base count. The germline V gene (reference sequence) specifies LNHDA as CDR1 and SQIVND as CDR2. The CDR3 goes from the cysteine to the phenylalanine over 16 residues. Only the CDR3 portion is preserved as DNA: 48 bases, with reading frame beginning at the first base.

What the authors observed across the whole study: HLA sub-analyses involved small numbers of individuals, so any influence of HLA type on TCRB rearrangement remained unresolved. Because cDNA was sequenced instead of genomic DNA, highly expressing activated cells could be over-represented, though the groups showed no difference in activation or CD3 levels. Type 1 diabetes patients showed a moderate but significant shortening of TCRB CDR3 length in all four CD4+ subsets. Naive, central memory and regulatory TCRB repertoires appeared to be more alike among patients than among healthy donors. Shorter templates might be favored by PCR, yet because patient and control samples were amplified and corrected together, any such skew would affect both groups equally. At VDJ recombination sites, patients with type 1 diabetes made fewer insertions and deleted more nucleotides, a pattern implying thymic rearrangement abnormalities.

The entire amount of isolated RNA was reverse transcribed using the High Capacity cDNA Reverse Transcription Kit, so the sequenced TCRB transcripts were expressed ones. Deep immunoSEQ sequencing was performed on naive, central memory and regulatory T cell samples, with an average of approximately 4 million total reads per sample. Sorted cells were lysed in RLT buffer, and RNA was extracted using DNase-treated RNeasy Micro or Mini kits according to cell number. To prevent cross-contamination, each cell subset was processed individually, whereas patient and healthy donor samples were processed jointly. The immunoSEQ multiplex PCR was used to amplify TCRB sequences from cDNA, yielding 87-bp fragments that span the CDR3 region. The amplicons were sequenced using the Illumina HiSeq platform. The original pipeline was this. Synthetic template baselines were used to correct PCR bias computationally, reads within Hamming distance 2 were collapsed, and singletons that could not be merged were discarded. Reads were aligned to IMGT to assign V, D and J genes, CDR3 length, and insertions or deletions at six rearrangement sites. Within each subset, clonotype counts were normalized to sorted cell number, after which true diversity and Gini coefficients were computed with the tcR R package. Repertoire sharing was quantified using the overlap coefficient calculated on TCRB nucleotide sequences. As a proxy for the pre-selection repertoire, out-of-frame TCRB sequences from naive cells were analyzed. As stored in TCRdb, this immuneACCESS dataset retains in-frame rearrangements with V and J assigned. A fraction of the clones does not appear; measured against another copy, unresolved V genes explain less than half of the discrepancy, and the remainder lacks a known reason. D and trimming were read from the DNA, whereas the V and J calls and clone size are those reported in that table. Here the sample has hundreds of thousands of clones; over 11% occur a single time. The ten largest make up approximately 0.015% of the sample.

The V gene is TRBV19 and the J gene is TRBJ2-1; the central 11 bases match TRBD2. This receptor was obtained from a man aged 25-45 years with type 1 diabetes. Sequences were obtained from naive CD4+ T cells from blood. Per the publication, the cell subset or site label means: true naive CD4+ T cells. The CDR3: CASSTVLAGVYNEQFF. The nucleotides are TGTGCCAGTAGTACCGTACTAGCGGGAGTCTACAATGAGCAGTTCTTC.